This TCR beta chain was found in a study of blood T cell repertoires in COVID-19. The overall study: The United States, Italy and Spain were the sources of the acute and convalescent COVID-19 samples.

The authors' processing: Quantification of nucleated cells was approximated via reference gene primer amplification. TCRdb's copy holds only in-frame clones and misses some; the assay was immunoSEQ multiplex PCR. The V and J calls and the clone size are those of that table, but D and trimming were determined from the DNA. The sample lists fewer than 200,000 clones, about four fifths occurring once. The TCR was taken from a woman of 80 years or more with acute or convalescent COVID-19. Sequenced material: peripheral blood.

The CDR3 coding sequence is TGTGCCAGCAGTCCGATCGACAGGCAATACAATGAGCAGTTCTTC. Its translation: CASSPIDRQYNEQFF. This rearrangement joins TRBV2 to TRBJ2-1; D possibly corresponds to TRBD1 (6 bases). The V gene lost 5 bases and the J gene lost 4 bases, with 15 bases spanning the gap. The CDR3 totals 15 residues. Germline CDR1 reads SNHLY; CDR2 reads FYNNEI.